This T cell receptor beta chain was sequenced for a study of blood T cells in healthy people across ages. As for this clonotype: Its target is unknown.

CDR1 and CDR2 from the germline V gene are LGHDT and YNNKEL (reference sequence). The V gene end was trimmed by 3 bases and the J gene end by 4 bases; junction bases not matched to a gene: 10. The CDR3 totals 17 residues. The authors ran a second PCR of roughly 6 to 12 cycles using a sample-barcoded 5' primer and a J-beta primer mix. TCRdb re-derived calls from the 5' RACE reads in MiXCR, one entry per CDR3 protein. The profile shows hundreds of thousands of distinct CDR3 sequences, 45% to 70% of them singletons. Study-level results: Not knowing donor CMV status may have confounded expanded clonotype changes.

Every sample yielded at least 6 million isolated PBMCs. What was sequenced was blood. This sequence was found in a middle-aged man in good health. The chain links TRBV3-1 to TRBJ2-3; 10 nucleotides line up with TRBD2. Here the CDR3 DNA reads TGTGCCAGCAGCCAGGATCCTAGCGGGAGTCCCCCAGATACGCAGTATTTT. It specifies CASSQDPSGSPPDTQYF.